These 5 T cell receptor beta chains were sequenced from one sample in a study of OX40 agonist ivuxolimab in advanced cancers. The library was obtained by the immunoSEQ multiplex PCR assay. TCRdb stores this immuneACCESS table with in-frame sequences only. Part of the clones is absent; in the studies checked, under half of the shortfall reflects unresolved V genes, and no reason is known for the rest. The sample table contains about 46,000 clones; only one count was recorded for 65% to 85% of them. Approximately 1.8% of the sample comes from the top ten. The source material was CD4+ or CD8+ T cells sorted from blood, sampled in a trial of the OX40 agonist ivuxolimab. These receptors originate from an adult with an advanced solid tumor such as melanoma, head and neck, liver or kidney cancer.

Worth noting for this clone: Other nucleotide sequences from this sample produce the same CDR3. The CDR3 is CASSSGGYTGELFF. DNA of the CDR3: TGTGCCAGTTCTAGCGGGGGGTACACCGGGGAGCTGTTTTTT. The chain carries TRBV19 and TRBJ2-2; TRBD2 matches 11 bases. J was trimmed by 3 bases and V by 8 bases; bases with no gene match: 2. CDR1 is LNHDA, CDR2 SQIVND, per germline (reference sequence). The CDR3 contains 14 residues.

The chain recombines TRBV7-2 with TRBJ1-2; D might be TRBD1 (5 bases). With 5 bases removed from V and 0 bases from J, the gap between germline ends came to 13 bases. The germline gives CDR1 SGHTA, CDR2 FQGNSA. This CDR3 spans 15 amino acids. CDR3 loop: CASSPGAGTNYGYTF. Written as DNA, the CDR3 is TGTGCCAGCAGCCCTGGGGCCGGGACTAACTATGGCTACACCTTC.

The chain links TRBV7-9 to TRBJ2-3; 11 bases are shared with TRBD2. CDR3 length: 15 residues. V shed 1 base, J shed 6 bases, and the junction held 3 bases outside the gene matches. Germline V lookup: CDR1 SEHNR, CDR2 FQNEAQ (reference sequence). The DNA of the CDR3 is TGTGCCAGCAGCTTAGTAGCGGGGGGGCCGGATACGCAGTATTTT. It specifies CASSLVAGGPDTQYF.

This chain uses TRBV29-1 with TRBJ2-7; a weak D match, TRBD1 (6 bases). Germline CDR1 SQVTM, CDR2 ANQGSEA. Between the trimmed V and J ends, which lost 4 bases and 5 bases, there was a span of 12 bases. The CDR3 runs 12 residues. CDR3 bases: TGCAGCGTTGCAGGGGATTGGAACGAGCAGTACTTC. Translating gives CSVAGDWNEQYF.

The gene calls are TRBV4-2 and TRBJ2-2; 7 nucleotides line up with TRBD2. V lost 4 bases to trimming and J lost 0 bases; unmatched junction nucleotides: 5. Germline assignment: CDR1 LGHNA and CDR2 YNFKEQ. CDR3 length: 16 amino acids. The CDR3 region has the DNA TGTGCCAGCAGCCCATCCGGGACTACGAACACCGGGGAGCTGTTTTTT. The encoded protein is CASSPSGTTNTGELFF.